This T cell receptor beta chain was sequenced during a study of T cells in tumors after PD-1 blockade. Study details: Patients had no prior checkpoint blockade, systemic immunosuppressants, or anti-cancer therapy within 4 weeks. During anti-PD-1 treatment, some patients continued daily vismodegib 150 mg.

Study-wide results and caveats: Peripheral recruitment is suggested, as some novel exhausted tumor clones were in pre-treatment blood.

Worth noting for this clone: Its antigen remains unknown.

Libraries were prepared by immunoSEQ multiplex PCR; TCRdb keeps only in-frame clonotypes and omits some of them. The sample lists some 60,000 clones, about 80% occurring once. Sequences were derived from PBMCs, sampled before anti-PD-1 treatment. The TCR comes from a human donor with basal cell carcinoma.

The CDR3 DNA reads as TGTGCCAGCAGTCGGAGGGAAACCTCTGGGGCCAACGTCCTGACTTTC. Protein product: CASSRRETSGANVLTF. The rearrangement uses TRBV5-5 and TRBJ2-6, with D possibly being TRBD2 (6 bases). V shed 5 bases and J shed 0 bases, with 12 bases lying between them. Germline CDR1 reads SGHKS; CDR2 reads YYEKEE (reference sequence). The CDR3 contains 16 residues. Complete variable domain (other parts from reference TRBV5-5 and TRBJ2-6): DAGVTQSPTHLIKTRGQQVTLRCSPISGHKSVSWYQQVLGQGPQFIFQYYEKEERGRGNFPDRFSARQFPNYSSELNVNALLLGDSALYLCASSRRETSGANVLTFGAGSRLTVL.